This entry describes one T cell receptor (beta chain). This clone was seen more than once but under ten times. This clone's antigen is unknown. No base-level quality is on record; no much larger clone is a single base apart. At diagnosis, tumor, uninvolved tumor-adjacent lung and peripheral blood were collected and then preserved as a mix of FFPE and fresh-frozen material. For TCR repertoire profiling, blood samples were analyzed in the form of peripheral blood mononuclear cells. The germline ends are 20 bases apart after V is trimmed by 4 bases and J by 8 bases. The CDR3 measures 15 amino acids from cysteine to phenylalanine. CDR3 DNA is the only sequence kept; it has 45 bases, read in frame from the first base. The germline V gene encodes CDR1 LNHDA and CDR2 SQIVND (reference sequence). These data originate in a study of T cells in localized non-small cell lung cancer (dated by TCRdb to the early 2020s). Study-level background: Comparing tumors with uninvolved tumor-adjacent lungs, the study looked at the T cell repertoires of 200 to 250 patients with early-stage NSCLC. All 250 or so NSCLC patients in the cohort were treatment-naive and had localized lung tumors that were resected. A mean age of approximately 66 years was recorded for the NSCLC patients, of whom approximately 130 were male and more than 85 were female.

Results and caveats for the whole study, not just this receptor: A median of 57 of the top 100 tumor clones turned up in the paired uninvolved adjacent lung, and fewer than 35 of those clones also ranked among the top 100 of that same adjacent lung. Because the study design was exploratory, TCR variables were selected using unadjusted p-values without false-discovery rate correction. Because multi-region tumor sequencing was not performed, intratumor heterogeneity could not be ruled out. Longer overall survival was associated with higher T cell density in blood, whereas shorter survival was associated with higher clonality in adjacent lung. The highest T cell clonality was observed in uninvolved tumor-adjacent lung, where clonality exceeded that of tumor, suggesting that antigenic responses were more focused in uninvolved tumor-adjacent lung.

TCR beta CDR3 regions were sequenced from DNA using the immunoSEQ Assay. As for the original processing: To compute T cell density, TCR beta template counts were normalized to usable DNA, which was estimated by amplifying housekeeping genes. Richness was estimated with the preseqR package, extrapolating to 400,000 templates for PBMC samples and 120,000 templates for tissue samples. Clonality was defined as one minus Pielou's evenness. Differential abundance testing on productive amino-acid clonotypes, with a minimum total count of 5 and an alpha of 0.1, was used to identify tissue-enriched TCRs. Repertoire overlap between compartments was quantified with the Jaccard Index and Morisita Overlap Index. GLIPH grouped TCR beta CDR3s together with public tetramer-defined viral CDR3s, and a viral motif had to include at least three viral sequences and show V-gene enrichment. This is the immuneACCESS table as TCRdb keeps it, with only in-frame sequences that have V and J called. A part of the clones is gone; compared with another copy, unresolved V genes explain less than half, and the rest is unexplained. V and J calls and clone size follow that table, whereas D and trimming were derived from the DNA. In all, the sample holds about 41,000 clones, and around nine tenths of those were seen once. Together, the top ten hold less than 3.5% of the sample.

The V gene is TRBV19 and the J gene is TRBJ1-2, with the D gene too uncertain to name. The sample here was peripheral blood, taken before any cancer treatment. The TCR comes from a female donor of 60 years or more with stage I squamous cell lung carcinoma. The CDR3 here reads CASSTGPMEGSGYTF. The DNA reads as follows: TGTGCCAGTAGTACTGGACCGATGGAGGGTTCGGGCTACACCTTC.